The sample holds many counts of the clone carrying this T cell receptor beta chain. The record originates from a study of cytotoxic CD8 clonotypes in ibrutinib-treated CLL. This CDR3 comprises 15 residues. The V gene lost 7 bases and the J gene lost 3 bases, with 16 bases spanning the gap. Germline loops: CDR1 MNHNS, CDR2 SASEGT. The table came from immunoSEQ multiplex PCR; TCRdb's copy has only in-frame clones and leaves some out. This table has some 200,000 clones, about 75% appearing once. The sample in question was PBMCs, obtained after 12 months of ibrutinib treatment. This TCR derives from a human donor with chronic lymphocytic leukemia. The V call is TRBV6-1, the J call TRBJ1-5, with no clear D. CDR3 bases: TGTGCCAGCACTCCCCCCGGGGTTCTCAATCAGCCCCAGCATTTT. As protein: CASTPPGVLNQPQHF.